These 14 T cell receptor beta chains share one sample of origin, sequenced in a study of T cells in narcolepsy. Clones were sequenced by immunoSEQ multiplex PCR, and TCRdb holds only the in-frame ones, with some missing. The sample contains approximately 28,000 clones, around 78% of which appear only once. Sample: CD45RA- memory CD4+ T cells from PBMCs. The receptors here all came from a human donor with narcolepsy.

V and J are TRBV4-1 and TRBJ1-5, with D possibly matching TRBD1 (5 bases). The CDR3 runs to 14 residues. V was pared by 0 bases and J by 7 bases, with 10 bases between. The germline V gene has CDR1 MGHRA and CDR2 YSYEKL. The CDR3 loop is CASSQEGTKQPQHF. DNA of the CDR3: TGCGCCAGCAGCCAAGAGGGGACGAAACAGCCCCAGCATTTT.

About this clone: The same CDR3 arises from other DNA sequences in this sample as well. The chain has TRBV7-9 and TRBJ1-1; D possibly corresponds to TRBD1 (6 bases). Deletions cut 3 bases from V and 0 bases from J, with 8 bases between. Per germline, CDR1 SEHNR and CDR2 FQNEAQ (reference sequence). The CDR3 spans 14 residues. CDR3 region: CASSFSGVNTEAFF. Here the CDR3 DNA reads TGTGCCAGCAGCTTTTCAGGGGTGAACACTGAAGCTTTCTTT.

V usage is TRBV5-1 and J usage is TRBJ1-1; no clear D. In germline, CDR1 is SGHRS, CDR2 YFSETQ. Trimming left V 3 bases short and J 1 base short, with 7 bases between. This CDR3 region has 13 residues. This chain's CDR3 is CASSYESNTEAFF. CDR3 bases: TGCGCCAGCAGCTACGAATCGAACACTGAAGCTTTCTTT.

The chain links TRBV11-2 to TRBJ1-6; 8 nucleotides agree with TRBD1. Germline-derived CDR1 and CDR2 are SGHAT and FQNNGV. The CDR3 is made up of 17 amino acids. V lost 0 bases and J lost 7; bases outside the gene matches: 8. Written as DNA, the CDR3 is TGTGCCAGCAGCTTAGAGGCCAGGGGGCGAGGAAATTCACCCCTCCACTTT. The encoded protein is CASSLEARGRGNSPLHF. The full variable domain, completed using reference TRBV11-2 and TRBJ1-6, is EAGVAQSPRYKIIEKRQSVAFWCNPISGHATLYWYQQILGQGPKLLIQFQNNGVVDDSQLPKDRFSAERLKGVDSTLKIQPAKLEDSAVYLCASSLEARGRGNSPLHFGNGTRLTVT.

J is TRBJ2-7 and V is TRBV5-1, with D possibly TRBD2 on 7 matching bases. The CDR3 sequence is 15 residues long. V was trimmed by 0 bases and J by 4 bases, leaving 14 bases between them. The V gene's germline CDR1 is SGHRS and CDR2 YFSETQ. The CDR3 reads CASSLVFGGAYEQYF. The CDR3 coding sequence is TGCGCCAGCAGCTTGGTGTTTGGGGGGGCTTACGAGCAGTACTTC.

V is TRBV5-5 and J is TRBJ1-1, with 7 nucleotides matching TRBD1. The V and J ends lost 0 bases and 1 base, in that order; junction bases with no gene match: 9. This CDR3 region has 17 residues. Germline CDR1 is SGHKS and CDR2 is YYEKEE (reference sequence). CDR3 residues: CASSLAIRQGSNTEAFF. The CDR3 DNA reads TGTGCCAGCAGCTTGGCAATTCGACAGGGTTCGAACACTGAAGCTTTCTTT.

There are a few counts of this clone. One end of the junction is discordant with germline, which a read error may explain. This rearrangement joins TRBV4-1 to TRBJ2-7, with D perhaps assigned TRBD1 or TRBD2 (5 bases each). The CDR3 covers 14 residues. Germline V gives CDR1 MGHRA, CDR2 YSYEKL. CDR3 protein: CASSYRDGPYKQYF. The CDR3 nucleotides are TGCGCCAGCAGCTACCGGGACGGTCCCTACAAGCAGTACTTC.

The rearrangement links TRBV6-5 to TRBJ2-1; 8 bases are a match to TRBD2. The CDR3 length is 15 residues. Germline V CDR1 and CDR2: MNHEY, SVGAGI. J gave up 7 bases and V 5 bases, and 10 bases lay outside the gene matches. In nucleotides, the CDR3 is TGTGCCAGCAGTAATCGGGGGGGCCAAGGAAATGAGCAGTTCTTC. It specifies CASSNRGGQGNEQFF.

The V gene is TRBV7-9, the J gene TRBJ2-1, with 9 nucleotides matching TRBD1. This CDR3 is 14 amino acids long. After removal of 5 bases from V and 6 bases from J, the junction contained 5 bases not matched to a gene. Germline values: CDR1 SEHNR, CDR2 FQNEAQ (reference sequence). The CDR3 reads CASSPDRGFNEQFF. DNA of the CDR3: TGTGCCAGCAGCCCGGACAGGGGCTTCAATGAGCAGTTCTTC.

The chain is built from TRBV5-4 and TRBJ2-6; D uncertain. The CDR3 extends over 12 amino acids. In germline, CDR1 is SGHNT, CDR2 YYREEE (reference sequence). V gave up 4 bases and J gave up 6 bases, with 5 bases separating them. CDR3 sequence (DNA): TGTGCCAGCAGCCCCACGGCCAACGTCCTGACTTTC. It yields the protein CASSPTANVLTF.

This sequence joins TRBV19 and TRBJ1-2, with 7 bases that match TRBD1. The V gene end was trimmed by 0 bases and the J gene end by 8 bases; junction bases not matched to a gene: 3. The germline gives CDR1 LNHDA, CDR2 SQIVND (reference sequence). The CDR3 consists of 13 residues. The CDR3 is CASSIEVGGGYTF. The DNA of the CDR3 is TGTGCCAGTAGTATAGAGGTAGGGGGCGGCTACACCTTC.

The chain couples TRBV6-1 to TRBJ1-5; D unresolved. This CDR3 has 13 amino acids. The V end was cut by 6 bases, the J end by 1 base, with 7 bases between. Germline V gene data show CDR1 as MNHNS and CDR2 as SASEGT. This CDR3 is CASRYTSNQPQHF. The CDR3 nucleotides are TGTGCCAGCAGATATACGAGCAATCAGCCCCAGCATTTT.

The V call is TRBV4-1, the J call TRBJ2-5, with 7 bases matching TRBD1. V lost 1 base, J lost 3 bases, and 5 bases stayed unmatched. CDR1 and CDR2 (germline): MGHRA, YSYEKL. This CDR3 contains 15 residues. The CDR3 spells CASSQVGTAKETQYF. CDR3 sequence (DNA): TGCGCCAGCAGCCAAGTGGGGACAGCGAAAGAGACCCAGTACTTC.

The chain's CDR3 is CAIGSGELTDTQYF. In nucleotides, the CDR3 is TGTGCCATCGGTAGCGGGGAGCTCACAGATACGCAGTATTTT. V gene TRBV10-3 combines with J gene TRBJ2-3; 8 positions match TRBD2. Germline CDR1 and CDR2: ENHRY and SYGVKD. V shed 8 bases and J 2 bases; nucleotides not matched to a gene: 6. The CDR3 totals 14 residues.